This TCR beta chain originates from a study of CD8 T cells in Susac syndrome. This CDR3 contains 13 residues. V lost 5 bases and J 7 bases, leaving 14 bases between the germline ends. Germline V gene data show CDR1 as SEHNR and CDR2 as FQNEAQ (reference sequence). Controls were age- and sex-matched healthy donors. RNA in amounts of about 0.5 to 1 ug was reverse transcribed with random hexamers. Amplification of the TCR beta CDR3 was carried out by immunoSEQ multiplex PCR, which spanned a total of 54 Vbeta and 13 Jbeta segments. Using its own MiXCR run on the immunoSEQ multiplex PCR reads, TCRdb lists one record per CDR3 protein. The repertoire has more than 65,000 distinct CDR3 sequences, about 95% of them found once; the top ten carry 0.24%.

The clonotype comes from a human donor in good health. Sequencing was done on a sample of CD8+ T cells from PBMCs. The chain is built from TRBV7-9 and TRBJ1-2; D gene unclear. CDR3 loop: CASSPMDVTGYTF. DNA for the CDR3: TGTGCCAGCAGCCCAATGGACGTGACTGGCTACACCTTC.